The 10 T cell receptor beta chains below all came from one sample that was sequenced in a study of kidney transplant recipient with SARS-CoV-2 infection. TCRdb re-derived calls from the reads in MiXCR, one entry per CDR3 protein. The sample gives about 250,000 distinct CDR3 sequences, around 28% of which show up once; around 7.8% is in the top ten. The sample here was a blood sample, taken at baseline and between days 110 and 120 from a kidney transplant recipient. These receptor sequences come from a young adult male patient who had COVID-19 and was a kidney transplant recipient. Some T cells may be provided by the graft donor.

A word on this clonotype: Since a much larger clone is just one base distant, this may be a read error. The CDR3 loop is CANSVIAPISFSETQYF. Written as DNA, the CDR3 is TGTGCCAACAGCGTCATAGCTCCCATTTCTTTCTCTGAGACCCAGTACTTC. The rearrangement links TRBV3-1 to TRBJ2-5; D remains unclear. The CDR3 contains 17 residues. Germline CDR1 LGHDT, CDR2 YNNKEL (reference sequence).

Many counts were recorded for this clonotype. The V call is TRBV7-8, the J call TRBJ1-1; 7 bases match TRBD1. V lost 0 bases and J lost 0; bases outside the gene matches: 4. Germline V lookup: CDR1 SGHVS, CDR2 FQNEAQ. The CDR3 totals 16 residues. The DNA of the CDR3 is TGTGCCAGCAGCTTAGCGGGACAGTTTATGAACACTGAAGCTTTCTTT. Protein sequence: CASSLAGQFMNTEAFF.

The table lists this clonotype with many counts. This chain links TRBV20-1 with TRBJ1-4; possible D gene TRBD1, 5 bases. The CDR3 is made up of 14 amino acids. Germline V gives CDR1 DFQATT, CDR2 SNEGSKA (reference sequence). The germline V and J ends were trimmed by 0 bases and 6 bases, with 11 bases remaining between them. In DNA form, the CDR3 reads TGCAGTGCTAGAGATCGACAGTCACATGAAAAACTGTTTTTT. Encoded protein: CSARDRQSHEKLFF.

This clonotype was observed at least ten times. The chain has TRBV20-1 and TRBJ2-1; D possibly corresponds to TRBD1 (6 bases). This CDR3 contains 15 residues. The germline gives CDR1 DFQATT, CDR2 SNEGSKA (reference sequence). V dropped 0 bases and J dropped 3 bases, with 12 bases sitting between them. The CDR3 nucleotides are TGCAGTGCTAGAGACAACAGGGCCTACTACAATGAGCAGTTCTTC. Protein: CSARDNRAYYNEQFF.

This clonotype occurred many times. The CDR3 loop is CASSSPRGEKLFF. The CDR3 DNA is TGTGCCAGCAGCTCCCCCCGTGGGGAAAAACTGTTTTTT. V is TRBV13 and J is TRBJ1-4; D gene ambiguous. CDR3 length equals 13 residues. Looked up from germline, CDR1 is PRHDT and CDR2 is FYEKMQ (reference sequence). With 4 bases removed from V and 8 bases from J, the gap between germline ends came to 11 bases.

This clonotype came up many times. The chain joins TRBV10-1 to TRBJ2-7, with a tentative D call TRBD2 (6 bases). V shed 2 bases and J shed 5 bases, with 13 bases lying between them. The CDR3 consists of 14 residues. Germline CDR1 and CDR2: WNHNN and SYGVQD (reference sequence). The CDR3 region is CASSEMGRLDEQYF. For the CDR3, the DNA is TGCGCCAGCAGTGAGATGGGGAGGCTCGACGAGCAGTACTTC.

This clonotype was detected many times. The rearrangement uses TRBV5-3 and TRBJ1-2, with no clear D. TRBV5-3 falls under the ORF class, with uncertain function. The CDR3 totals 16 residues. The V gene lost 7 bases and the J gene lost 4 bases, with 23 bases spanning the gap. The CDR3 loop reads CAREEVVVRKTYGYTF. DNA for the CDR3: TGTGCCAGAGAGGAAGTAGTGGTGAGAAAGACCTATGGCTACACCTTC.

This chain uses TRBV14 with TRBJ2-1; 8 nucleotides agree with TRBD2. Germline trimming cut 5 bases from V and 4 bases from J; bases unmatched to any gene: 4. Germline CDR1 reads SGHDN; CDR2 reads FVKESK. This CDR3 contains 14 residues. CDR3 DNA sequence: TGTGCCAGCAGCGGACTAGCCTCTTACAATGAGCAGTTCTTC. As protein: CASSGLASYNEQFF.

This clonotype was seen at least ten times. The chain uses TRBV2 and TRBJ1-1; D might be TRBD1 (5 bases). Trimming took off 8 bases at V and 0 bases at J, with 10 bases between the two ends. CDR1 is SNHLY and CDR2 is FYNNEI in the germline V gene. The CDR3 consists of 13 residues. The CDR3 loop is CASLGEMNTEAFF. CDR3 DNA sequence: TGTGCCAGCCTGGGGGAGATGAACACTGAAGCTTTCTTT.

There are many counts of this clonotype. This sequence joins TRBV15 and TRBJ2-3, with D possibly being TRBD2 (6 bases). Trimming took off 0 bases at V and 6 bases at J, with 16 bases between the two ends. The CDR3 runs 16 residues. Germline values: CDR1 LNHNV, CDR2 YYDKDF (reference sequence). The CDR3 DNA sequence: TGTGCCACCAGCAGAGATGGGGCGGGATTGGTGGATACGCAGTATTTT. It specifies CATSRDGAGLVDTQYF.